This T cell receptor beta chain is from a study of cytomegalovirus exposure and HLA in healthy donors. Study results and caveats: Specific recognition of CMV antigens was confirmed in vitro for three chains (all CMV-associated). Overall, approximately 150 TCR beta chains were annotated as cytomegalovirus-associated. The dataset shows that most TCR sequences were rare, while some public TCRs occurred in many donors.

The CDR3 totals 14 residues. The V gene lost 8 bases and the J gene lost 0 bases, with 13 bases spanning the gap. CDR1 and CDR2 (germline): MNHNS, SASEGT. Of note for this clone: As yet, its antigen is unknown.

Clones were read by immunoSEQ multiplex PCR, and TCRdb kept only the in-frame ones, dropping some. The data contain hundreds of thousands of clones, roughly 90% of them singletons. Separation from the approximately 690-subject first cohort characterized the roughly 120-subject validation cohort, to which the donors belonged. This TCR was sampled from a man between 18 and 29 years old in good health and CMV-seropositive. Material for sequencing was PBMCs. The rearrangement joins TRBV6-1 to TRBJ1-1; a weak D match, TRBD1 (6 bases). CDR3: CASLEGGLNTEAFF. The CDR3 bases are TGTGCCAGCCTAGAGGGGGGGCTGAACACTGAAGCTTTCTTT.